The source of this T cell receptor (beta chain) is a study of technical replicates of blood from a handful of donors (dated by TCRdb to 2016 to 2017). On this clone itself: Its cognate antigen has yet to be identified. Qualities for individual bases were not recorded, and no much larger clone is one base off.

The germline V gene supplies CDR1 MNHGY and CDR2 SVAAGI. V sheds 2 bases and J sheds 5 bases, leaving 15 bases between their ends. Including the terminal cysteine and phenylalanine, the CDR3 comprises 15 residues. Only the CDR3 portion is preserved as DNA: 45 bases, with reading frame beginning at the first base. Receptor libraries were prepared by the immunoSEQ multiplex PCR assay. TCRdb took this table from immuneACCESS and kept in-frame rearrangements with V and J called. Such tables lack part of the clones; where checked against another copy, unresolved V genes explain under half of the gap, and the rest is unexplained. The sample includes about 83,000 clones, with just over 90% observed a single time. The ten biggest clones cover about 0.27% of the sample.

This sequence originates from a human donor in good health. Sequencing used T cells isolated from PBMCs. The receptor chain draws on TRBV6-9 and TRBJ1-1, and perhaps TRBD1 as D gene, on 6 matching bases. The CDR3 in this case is CASSYNWGRETEAFF. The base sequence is TGTGCCAGCAGTTATAACTGGGGGCGCGAGACTGAAGCTTTCTTT.